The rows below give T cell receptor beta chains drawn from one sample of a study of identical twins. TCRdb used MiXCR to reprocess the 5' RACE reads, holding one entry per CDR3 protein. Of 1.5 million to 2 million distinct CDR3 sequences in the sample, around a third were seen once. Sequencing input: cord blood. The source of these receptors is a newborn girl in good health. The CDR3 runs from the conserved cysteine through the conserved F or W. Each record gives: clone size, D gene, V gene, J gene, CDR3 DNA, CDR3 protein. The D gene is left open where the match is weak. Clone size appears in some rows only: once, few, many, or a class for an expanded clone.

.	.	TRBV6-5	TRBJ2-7	TGTGCCAGCAGCTACAGTTGGTCCTACAATGAGCAGTACTTC	CASSYSWSYNEQYF
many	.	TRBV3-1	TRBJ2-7	TGTGCCAGCAGCCCGTCCTTGGGCAGCTACGAGCAGTACTTC	CASSPSLGSYEQYF
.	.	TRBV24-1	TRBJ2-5	TGTGCCACCAGTGGTGCCAGCCTAGAGACCCAGTACTTC	CATSGASLETQYF
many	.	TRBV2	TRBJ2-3	TGTGCCAGCATGGCAAATCCAACAGATACGCAGTATTTT	CASMANPTDTQYF
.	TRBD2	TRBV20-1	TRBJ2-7	TGCAGTGCTAGTCTCGGGACTAGCATGGCGAATGAGCAGTACTTC	CSASLGTSMANEQYF
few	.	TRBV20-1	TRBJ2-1	TGCAGTGCTATCTGGCCCTCCAATGAGCAGTTCTTC	CSAIWPSNEQFF
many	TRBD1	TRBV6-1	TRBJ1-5	TGTGCCAGCAGTGACAGGGGGCGCATAGGAAATCAGCCCCAGCATTTT	CASSDRGRIGNQPQHF
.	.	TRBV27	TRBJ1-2	TGTGCCAGCAGAGGAAAAGGAAAGGGCTACTATGGCTACACCTTC	CASRGKGKGYYGYTF
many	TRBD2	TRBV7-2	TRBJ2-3	TGTGCCAGCAGCTTGAGGCTAGCGGGAGTCACAGATACGCAGTATTTT	CASSLRLAGVTDTQYF
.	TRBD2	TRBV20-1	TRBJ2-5	TGCAGTGCTCCAGGACTAGTCGGGGATGAGCAGTACTTC	CSAPGLVGDEQYF
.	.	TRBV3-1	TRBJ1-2	TGTGCCAGCAGCCCACATTTGGGCTATGGCTACACCTTC	CASSPHLGYGYTF
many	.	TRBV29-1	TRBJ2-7	TGCAGCGTTGAGTCTCCGGGCTACGAGCAGTACTTC	CSVESPGYEQYF
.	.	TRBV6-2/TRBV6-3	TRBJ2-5	TGTGCCAGCAGCCGCCAAGAAACAGAACAAGAGACCCAGTACTTC	CASSRQETEQETQYF
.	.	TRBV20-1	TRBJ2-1	TGCAGTGCTTCCCCGCCCTCATACAATGAGCAGTTCTTC	CSASPPSYNEQFF
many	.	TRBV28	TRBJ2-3	TGTGCCAGCACCACCCCTTCTAGCACAGATACGCAGTATTTT	CASTTPSSTDTQYF
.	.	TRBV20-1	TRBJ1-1	TGCAGTGCTAGGAACAGCTTGAACACTGAAGCTTTCTTT	CSARNSLNTEAFF
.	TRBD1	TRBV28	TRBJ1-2	TGTGCCAGCAGTTGGACAGGTTTATATGGCCACACCTTC	CASSWTGLYGHTF